The 2 T cell receptor beta chains below all came from one sample that was sequenced in a study of a mutant IDH1 vaccine in newly diagnosed glioma. Time point given: baseline, week 1 (first vaccination visit). Treatment denoted: pre-vaccination baseline after standard-of-care therapy. Here immunoSEQ multiplex PCR was the method, and the copy in TCRdb shows in-frame clones only, minus some. This table holds some 95,000 clones, around 80% found once. Sequenced here: PBMCs, sampled from a glioma patient treated with radiotherapy, temozolomide or both. These receptors were collected from a man aged 40-49 years with glioma.

This clone was observed a handful of times. This chain connects TRBV5-6 to TRBJ2-4; 12 positions agree with TRBD1. Unmatched junction bases numbered 17, after V lost 5 bases and J lost 8 bases. In germline, CDR1 is SGHDT, CDR2 YYEEEE. This CDR3 comprises 18 residues. Written as DNA, the CDR3 is TGTGCCAGCAGTCCGACCGGGACAGGGGGCTTTGGCGATGACATTCAGTACTTC. This translates into CASSPTGTGGFGDDIQYF.

This clone was observed a single time. V and J are TRBV2 and TRBJ2-1; 7 bases line up with TRBD2. V lost 3 bases to trimming and J lost 3 bases; unmatched junction nucleotides: 5. CDR1 is SNHLY and CDR2 is FYNNEI in the germline V gene. This CDR3 region has 15 residues. The DNA of the CDR3 is TGTGCCAGCAGTGATAAGCGGGGTGGCTACAATGAGCAGTTCTTC. Its translation: CASSDKRGGYNEQFF. Supplemented by reference TRBV2 and TRBJ2-1, the full variable domain reads EPEVTQTPSHQVTQMGQEVILRCVPISNHLYFYWYRQILGQKVEFLVSFYNNEISEKSEIFDDQFSVERPDGSNFTLKIRSTKLEDSAMYFCASSDKRGGYNEQFFGPGTRLTVL.